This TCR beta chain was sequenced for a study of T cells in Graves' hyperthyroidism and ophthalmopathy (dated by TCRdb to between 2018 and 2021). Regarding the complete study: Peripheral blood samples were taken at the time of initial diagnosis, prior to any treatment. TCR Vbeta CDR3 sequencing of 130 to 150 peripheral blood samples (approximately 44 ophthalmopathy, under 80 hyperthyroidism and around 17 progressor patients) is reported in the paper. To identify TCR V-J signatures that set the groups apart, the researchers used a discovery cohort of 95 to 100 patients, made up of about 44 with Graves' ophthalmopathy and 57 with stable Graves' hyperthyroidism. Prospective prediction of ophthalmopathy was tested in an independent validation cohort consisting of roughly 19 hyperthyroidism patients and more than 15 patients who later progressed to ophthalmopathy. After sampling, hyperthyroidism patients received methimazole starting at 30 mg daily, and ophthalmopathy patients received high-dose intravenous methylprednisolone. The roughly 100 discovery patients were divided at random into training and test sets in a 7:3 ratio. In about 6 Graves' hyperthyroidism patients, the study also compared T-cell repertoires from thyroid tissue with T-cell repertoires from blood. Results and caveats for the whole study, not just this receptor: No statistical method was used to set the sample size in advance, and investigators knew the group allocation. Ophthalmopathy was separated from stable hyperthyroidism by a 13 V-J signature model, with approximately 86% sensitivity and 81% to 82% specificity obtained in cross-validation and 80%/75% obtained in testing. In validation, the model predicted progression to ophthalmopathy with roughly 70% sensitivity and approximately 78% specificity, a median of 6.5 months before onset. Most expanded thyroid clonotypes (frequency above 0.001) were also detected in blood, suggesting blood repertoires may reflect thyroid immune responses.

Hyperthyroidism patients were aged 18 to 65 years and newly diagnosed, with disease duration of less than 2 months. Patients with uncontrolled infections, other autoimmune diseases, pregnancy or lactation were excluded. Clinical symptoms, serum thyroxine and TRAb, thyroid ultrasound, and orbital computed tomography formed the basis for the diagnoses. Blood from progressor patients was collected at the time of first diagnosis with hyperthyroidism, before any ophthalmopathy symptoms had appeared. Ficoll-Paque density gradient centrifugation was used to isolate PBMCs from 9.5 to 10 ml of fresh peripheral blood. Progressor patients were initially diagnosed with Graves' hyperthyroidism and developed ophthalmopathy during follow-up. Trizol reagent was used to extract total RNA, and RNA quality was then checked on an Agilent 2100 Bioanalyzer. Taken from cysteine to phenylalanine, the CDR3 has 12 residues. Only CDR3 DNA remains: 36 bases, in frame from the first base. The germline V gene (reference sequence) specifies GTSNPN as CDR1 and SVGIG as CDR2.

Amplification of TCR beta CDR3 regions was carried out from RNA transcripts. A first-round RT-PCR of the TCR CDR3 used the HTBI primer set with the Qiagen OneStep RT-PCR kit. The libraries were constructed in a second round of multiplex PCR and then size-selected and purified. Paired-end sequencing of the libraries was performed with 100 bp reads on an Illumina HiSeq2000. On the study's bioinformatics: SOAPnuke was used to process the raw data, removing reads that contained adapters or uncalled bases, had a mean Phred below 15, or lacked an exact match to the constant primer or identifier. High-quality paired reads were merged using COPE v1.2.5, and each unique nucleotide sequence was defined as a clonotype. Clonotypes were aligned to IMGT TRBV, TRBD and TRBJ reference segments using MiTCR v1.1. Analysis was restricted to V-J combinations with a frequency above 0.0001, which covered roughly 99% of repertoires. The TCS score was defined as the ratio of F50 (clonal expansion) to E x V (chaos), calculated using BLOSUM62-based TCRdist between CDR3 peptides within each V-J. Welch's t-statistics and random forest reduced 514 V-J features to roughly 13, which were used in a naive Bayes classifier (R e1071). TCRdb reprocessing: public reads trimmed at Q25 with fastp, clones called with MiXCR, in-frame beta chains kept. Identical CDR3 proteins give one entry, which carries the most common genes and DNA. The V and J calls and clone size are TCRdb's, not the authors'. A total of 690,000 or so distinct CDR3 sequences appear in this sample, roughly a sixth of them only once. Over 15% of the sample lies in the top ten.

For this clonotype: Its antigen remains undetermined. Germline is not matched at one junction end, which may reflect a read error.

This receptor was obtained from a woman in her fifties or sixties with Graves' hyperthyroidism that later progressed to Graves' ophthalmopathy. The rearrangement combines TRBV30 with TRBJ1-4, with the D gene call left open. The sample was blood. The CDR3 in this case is CAWSPGGEKLLF. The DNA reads TGTGCCTGGAGTCCAGGTGGTGAAAAACTGCTTTTT.